This TCR beta chain emerged from a study of regulatory T cells in long-lasting Graves disease. The time point here: persistent/refractory GD, antithyroid drugs over 5 years with positive TRAb. PBMC RNA served as the TCR library source. Patient provenance is recorded as an endocrinology department in Xi'an, China. Libraries of TCR beta came from iRepertoire HTBI primers plus Arm-PCR of CDR3 regions. TCRdb ran MiXCR on the multiplex PCR reads and lists one entry per CDR3 protein. The table lists fewer than 550,000 distinct CDR3 sequences, roughly a fifth of them singletons. Trimming left V 5 bases short and J 3 bases short, with 14 bases between. CDR3 length: 13 amino acids. The germline V gene has CDR1 DFQATT and CDR2 SNEGSKA (reference sequence). This clonotype has more than one count but fewer than ten. The antigen remains undetermined. Study-wide results and caveats: There were preferences for TRBV28, TRBJ1-2 and TRBJ2-5 in persistent disease. Patients with persistent disease shared 2,741 public clonotypes, outpacing the approximately 970 shared by new patients. Possibly, too few samples lowered accuracy.

Material: peripheral blood mononuclear cells (PBMCs), obtained when the disease was refractory, from a patient treated with antithyroid drugs. J is TRBJ2-7 and V is TRBV20-1, with a tentative D call TRBD1 (6 bases). This TCR was sampled from a female donor with Graves disease. DNA for the CDR3: TGCAGTGCTTTCTCCGGACAGCGCTACGAGCAGTACTTC. Amino acids: CSAFSGQRYEQYF.